This T cell receptor beta chain was recovered during a study of CD4+ T cells in melanoma. Method: immunoSEQ multiplex PCR; TCRdb's copy keeps in-frame clones and lacks some. This table has more than 20,000 clones, about three quarters appearing once. The CDR3 sequence is 13 residues long. V shed 5 bases and J 4 bases; nucleotides not matched to a gene: 4. CDR1 and CDR2 (germline): SGHVS, FQNEAQ. Findings and caveats of the study: A reported correlation linked neoantigen-specific CD4+ T cells to CD8+, macrophage and B cell function. Diverse differentiation states were reported for melanoma neoantigen-specific CD4+ T cells.

On this clone itself: Antigen unknown.

The J gene is TRBJ1-1, the V gene TRBV7-8; 7 nucleotides align to TRBD1. The TCR comes from a human donor with melanoma. CDR3 loop: CASSGQVVTEAFF. The CDR3 region has the DNA TGTGCCAGCAGCGGACAGGTCGTCACTGAAGCTTTCTTT.